This TCR beta chain comes out of a study of T cell changes during pregnancy in multiple sclerosis (dated by TCRdb to 2018 to 2020). General notes on the study: Changes in the T cell repertoire over the course of pregnancy were examined in this study in women with multiple sclerosis.

CDR1 and CDR2 (LGHNA, YNFKEQ) derive from the germline V gene. Trimming removed 7 bases from V and 5 bases from J, leaving 17 bases between the germline ends. The CDR3, cysteine through phenylalanine, is 14 amino acids long. CDR3 DNA is the only sequence kept; it has 42 bases, read in frame from the first base. Receptors were amplified or captured by the immunoSEQ multiplex PCR assay. Held by TCRdb, this immuneACCESS table contains in-frame sequences only and omits some clones. Under half of the omission traces to an unresolved V gene where checked; the cause of the rest is unknown. This sample comprises about 70,000 clones, approximately 89% of them detected only once. Over 1.2% of the sample rests with the top ten. Worth noting for this clone: Its antigen remains undetermined. Base qualities are not recorded, but no much larger clone differs from it by a single base.

The specimen was peripheral blood, collected in the third trimester of pregnancy. The chain couples TRBV4-2 to TRBJ1-2; perhaps TRBD1 is the D gene, with 6 bases matching. The sequence was obtained from a female donor in good health, enrolled as a control in a pregnancy study. The DNA sequence is as follows: TGTGCCAGCACCCGAGGGGGTGGTGGGTATGGCTACACCTTC. This translates into CASTRGGGGYGYTF.